The 18 T cell receptor beta chains in this list originate from one sample, sequenced in a study of blood T cells in healthy people across ages. Combining a sample-barcoded 5' primer with a J-beta primer mix, a second PCR ran for roughly 7 to 11 cycles. TCRdb re-analysed the 5' RACE reads in MiXCR, keeping a single row per CDR3 protein. This sample has 790,000 or so distinct CDR3 sequences, with around half found just once. Sequencing was performed on blood. The receptors derive from a man older than 75 in good health.

V gene TRBV3-1 combines with J gene TRBJ2-3, with 10 bases identical to TRBD2. Germline V gene lookup returns CDR1 LGHDT and CDR2 YNNKEL (reference sequence). The CDR3 is made up of 16 amino acids. V lost 2 bases, J lost 1 base, and 3 bases stayed unmatched. The CDR3 protein is CASSQLAGVGTDTQYF. In nucleotides, the CDR3 is TGTGCCAGCAGCCAACTAGCGGGAGTCGGCACAGATACGCAGTATTTT.

This clonotype occurred many times. This chain links TRBV15 with TRBJ2-7, with 8 nucleotides matching TRBD1. CDR1 LNHNV and CDR2 YYDKDF come from the germline V gene (reference sequence). The CDR3 is made up of 14 amino acids. After removal of 0 bases from V and 3 bases from J, the junction contained 1 base not matched to a gene. CDR3 DNA: TGTGCCACCAGCAGAGACAGGGGGCTCTACGAGCAGTACTTC. It is translated as CATSRDRGLYEQYF.

This clonotype has a handful of counts. The chain employs TRBV12-3 or TRBV12-4 and TRBJ2-7; D tentatively fits TRBD1 or TRBD2 (7 bases each). Trimming pared 6 bases from V and 5 bases from J, leaving 14 bases between. The CDR3 totals 13 residues. CDR3 amino acids: CASSQGGVDEQYF. In nucleotides, the CDR3 is TGTGCCAGCAGCCAGGGGGGGGTAGACGAGCAGTACTTC.

This clonotype came up a few times. The chain links TRBV6-2 or TRBV6-3 to TRBJ2-4; no definite D call. CDR1 and CDR2 (germline): MNHEY, SVGEGT. CDR3 size: 14 residues. V was clipped by 2 bases and J by 2 bases, with 7 bases between them. The CDR3 DNA is TGTGCCAGCAGTTACGCGAACACCAAAAACATTCAGTACTTC. It yields the protein CASSYANTKNIQYF.

V usage is TRBV4-1 and J usage is TRBJ2-5; 7 bases line up with TRBD1. The CDR3 runs 15 residues. The ends lost 3 bases at V and 1 base at J; junction bases unmatched: 5. The V gene's germline CDR1 is MGHRA and CDR2 YSYEKL. The CDR3 DNA reads as TGCGCCAGCAGCCAGGGCGACAGGGCCCAAGAGACCCAGTACTTC. Residues: CASSQGDRAQETQYF.

Turning to this clonotype: The junction departs from germline at one end; a sequencing error may be responsible. The J gene is TRBJ1-4, the V gene TRBV4-2; no reliable D call. This CDR3 is built from 17 residues. Germline values: CDR1 LGHNA, CDR2 YNFKEQ. The DNA for the CDR3 is TGTGCCAGCAGCCAAGATTTTAAAGCCAGGACTAACGAAAAACTGTTTTTT. This codes for CASSQDFKARTNEKLFF.

The gene calls are TRBV7-9 and TRBJ1-4; D is possibly TRBD1 (5 bases). In germline, CDR1 is SEHNR, CDR2 FQNEAQ (reference sequence). The V and J ends lost 5 bases and 2 bases respectively, with 15 bases between them. The CDR3 runs to 16 residues. The CDR3 loop is CASSLFGGDTNEKLFF. As DNA, the CDR3 is TGTGCCAGCAGCCTGTTTGGGGGGGATACTAATGAAAAACTGTTTTTT.

This clonotype appeared a few times. V gene TRBV13 combines with J gene TRBJ2-3, with 9 bases identical to TRBD2. V gave up 5 bases and J gave up 2 bases; unmatched junction bases: 11. The CDR3 runs to 17 residues. The germline CDR1 and CDR2 sequences are PRHDT and FYEKMQ (reference sequence). Written as DNA, the CDR3 is TGTGCCAGCAGCCACGTCGGGCTAGCGGGGACCACAGATACGCAGTATTTT. As protein: CASSHVGLAGTTDTQYF.

The J gene is TRBJ2-1, the V gene TRBV2; TRBD1 matches at 7 bases. CDR1 is SNHLY, CDR2 FYNNEI, per germline. The J segment lost 3 bases and the V segment lost 7 bases, leaving 3 bases of the junction unmatched. CDR3 size: 13 residues. CDR3 DNA sequence: TGTGCCAGCAAGGGGGCCTACTACAATGAGCAGTTCTTC. Translated: CASKGAYYNEQFF.

This chain connects TRBV4-3 to TRBJ2-7; D is unresolved. Germline V gives CDR1 LGHNA, CDR2 YSLEER. The CDR3 is 14 amino acids. Trimming removed 0 bases at V and 5 bases at J, with 11 bases between. CDR3 amino acids: CASSQELGPHEQYF. CDR3 in DNA: TGCGCCAGCAGCCAAGAACTCGGGCCCCACGAGCAGTACTTC.

The gene calls are TRBV7-9 and TRBJ2-1; a possible D gene is TRBD1 (6 bases). V was pared by 5 bases and J by 3 bases, with 14 bases between. The germline CDR1 and CDR2 sequences are SEHNR and FQNEAQ (reference sequence). There are 15 residues in the CDR3. This chain's CDR3 is CASSPGHGDYNEQFF. The CDR3, as DNA: TGTGCCAGCAGCCCGGGACACGGAGACTACAATGAGCAGTTCTTC.

The chain employs TRBV12-3 or TRBV12-4 and TRBJ2-5; D ambiguous. The germline V and J ends were trimmed by 1 base and 6 bases, with 6 bases remaining between them. The CDR3 covers 12 residues. The CDR3 region has the DNA TGTGCCAGCAGTTTAGACATAAAGACCCAGTACTTC. Residues: CASSLDIKTQYF.

A word on this clonotype: A much larger clonotype is one base distant, so this may be a read error. The chain combines TRBV29-1 with TRBJ2-1, with 13 bases identical to TRBD2. The end of the DNA fits TRBJ2-7 better, so the J call may be wrong. The germline V gene encodes CDR1 SQVTM and CDR2 ANQGSEA. This CDR3 has 18 amino acids. The CDR3: CSTRTSGSFPSSYNEQYF. DNA of the CDR3: TGCAGCACCAGGACTAGCGGGAGTTTCCCGAGCTCCTACAATGAGCAGTACTTC.

The chain couples TRBV7-2 to TRBJ2-3; TRBD1 matches at 7 bases. CDR3 length: 18 amino acids. With 0 bases clipped from V and 0 bases from J, the junction kept 9 bases outside the gene matches. The germline V gene encodes CDR1 SGHTA and CDR2 FQGNSA. CDR3 bases: TGTGCCAGCAGCTTAGCGGCAAGCGACAGGGCAAGCACAGATACGCAGTATTTT. Its protein is CASSLAASDRASTDTQYF.

The chain carries TRBV12-3 or TRBV12-4 and TRBJ2-7, with TRBD1 matching over 10 bases. The CDR3 contains 14 residues. V lost 8 bases to trimming and J lost 3 bases; unmatched junction nucleotides: 7. The CDR3 is CASRPGQGIYEQYF. In DNA form, the CDR3 reads TGTGCCAGCCGACCGGGACAGGGGATCTACGAGCAGTACTTC.

This clonotype was seen a handful of times. This chain uses TRBV20-1 with TRBJ2-7, with 10 nucleotides matching TRBD1. Germline CDR1 DFQATT, CDR2 SNEGSKA (reference sequence). J was trimmed by 4 bases and V by 0 bases; bases with no gene match: 18. CDR3 length equals 19 residues. The CDR3 nucleotides read TGCAGTGCTAGAGATGAGGTAGGAGTAGGGACAGGGGTCGAATACGAGCAGTACTTC. It translates to CSARDEVGVGTGVEYEQYF.

In its sample, this clonotype was seen many times. The V gene is TRBV5-1, the J gene TRBJ2-7; unclear D gene. V lost 2 bases to trimming and J lost 1 base, with 10 bases between them. The CDR3 covers 14 residues. Germline loops: CDR1 SGHRS, CDR2 YFSETQ. CDR3 nucleotide sequence: TGCGCCAGCAGCTTCGGACCGACTTCCTACGAGCAGTACTTC. As protein: CASSFGPTSYEQYF.

This clonotype occurred a few times. V and J are TRBV7-2 and TRBJ2-7; no reliable D call. The DNA end is a closer match to TRBJ2-5, so the J assignment may be wrong. CDR3 length: 13 residues. CDR1 and CDR2 from the germline V gene are SGHTA and FQGNSA. The CDR3 region has the DNA TGTGCCAGCAGCGTAGTGTTATTGGAGACCCAGTACTTC. This gives the protein CASSVVLLETQYF.